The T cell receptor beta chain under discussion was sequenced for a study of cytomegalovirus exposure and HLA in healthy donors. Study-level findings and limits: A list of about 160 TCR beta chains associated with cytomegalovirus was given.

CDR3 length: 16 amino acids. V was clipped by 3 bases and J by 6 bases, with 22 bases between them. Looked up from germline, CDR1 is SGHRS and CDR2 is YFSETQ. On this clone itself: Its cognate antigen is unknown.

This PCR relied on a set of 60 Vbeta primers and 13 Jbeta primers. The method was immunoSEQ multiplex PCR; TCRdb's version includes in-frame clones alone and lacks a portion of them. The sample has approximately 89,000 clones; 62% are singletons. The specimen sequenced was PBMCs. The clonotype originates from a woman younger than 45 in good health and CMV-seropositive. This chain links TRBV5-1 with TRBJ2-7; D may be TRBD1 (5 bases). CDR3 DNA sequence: TGCGCCAGCAGCTCTTTTACGTCAGGGCACAATGGCGAGCAGTACTTC. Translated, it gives CASSSFTSGHNGEQYF.